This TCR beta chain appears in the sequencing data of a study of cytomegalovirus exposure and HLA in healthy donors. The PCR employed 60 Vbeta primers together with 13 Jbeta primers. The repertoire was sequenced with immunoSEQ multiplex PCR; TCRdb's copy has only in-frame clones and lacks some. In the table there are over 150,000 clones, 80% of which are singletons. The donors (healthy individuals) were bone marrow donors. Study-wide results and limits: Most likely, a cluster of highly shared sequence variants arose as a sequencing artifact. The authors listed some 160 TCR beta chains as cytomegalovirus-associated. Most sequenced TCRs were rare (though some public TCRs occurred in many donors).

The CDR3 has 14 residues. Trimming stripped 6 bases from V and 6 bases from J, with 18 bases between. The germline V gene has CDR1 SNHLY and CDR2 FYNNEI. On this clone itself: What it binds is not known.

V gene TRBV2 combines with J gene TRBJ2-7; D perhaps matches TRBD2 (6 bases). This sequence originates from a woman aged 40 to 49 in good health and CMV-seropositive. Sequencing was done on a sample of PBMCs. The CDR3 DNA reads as TGTGCCAGCAGGCTTCAGGCGGGGCTGGGCGAGCAGTACTTC. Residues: CASRLQAGLGEQYF.